The 26 T cell receptor beta chains below come from one sample, sequenced in a study of cytomegalovirus exposure and HLA in healthy donors. The method was immunoSEQ multiplex PCR; TCRdb's version includes in-frame clones alone and lacks a portion of them. The sample yields about 160,000 clones, about nine tenths seen once. The sequenced sample was PBMCs. All receptors come from a woman aged 18-29 years in good health and CMV-seropositive.

The genes are TRBV2 and TRBJ2-3; 12 positions agree with TRBD1. Germline trimming cut 7 bases from V and 11 bases from J; bases unmatched to any gene: 10. From germline, CDR1 is SNHLY and CDR2 FYNNEI. This CDR3 contains 14 residues. The CDR3 protein is CASKPGQGARGQYF. The DNA for the CDR3 is TGTGCCAGCAAACCGGGACAGGGGGCGCGGGGGCAGTATTTT.

V usage is TRBV21-1 and J usage is TRBJ2-7; TRBD1 is the table's D call, not checked against the DNA. TRBV21-1 is shown as a pseudogene. The CDR3 is made up of 15 amino acids. CDR3 nucleotides: TGTGCCAGCAGCAACCGCGGGACAGGGGGCTACGAGCAGTACTTC. Its translation is CASSNRGTGGYEQYF.

Details on this clone: The same CDR3 arises from other DNA sequences in this sample as well. The rearrangement links TRBV19 to TRBJ2-5; possible D gene TRBD1, 7 bases. Per the germline V gene, CDR1 is LNHDA and CDR2 is SQIVND (reference sequence). This CDR3 comprises 12 residues. V was trimmed by 5 bases and J by 4 bases, leaving 8 bases between them. The CDR3 is CASSQGGETQYF. CDR3 sequence (DNA): TGTGCCAGTAGTCAGGGGGGAGAGACCCAGTACTTC.

This chain joins TRBV5-1 and TRBJ1-1; D gene unclear. The germline V and J ends were trimmed by 1 base and 4 bases, with 14 bases remaining between them. The CDR3 is 15 residues long. From germline, CDR1 is SGHRS and CDR2 YFSETQ. The DNA of the CDR3 is TGCGCCAGCAGCTTGTTTAACCCCGGAGGCACTGAAGCTTTCTTT. Protein sequence: CASSLFNPGGTEAFF.

V usage is TRBV28 and J usage is TRBJ1-5; perhaps TRBD1 as D (5 bases). Trimming removed 5 bases from V and 5 bases from J, with 16 bases in between. This CDR3 has 15 amino acids. From germline, CDR1 is MDHEN and CDR2 SYDVKM. The CDR3 here is CASSQGDTLYQPQHF. Written as DNA, the CDR3 is TGTGCCAGCAGTCAAGGGGATACCTTATATCAGCCCCAGCATTTT.

CDR3 nucleotides: TGTGCCAGCAGCTTAGAGGGACTAGCGGCTTATTACAATGAGCAGTTCTTC. It translates to CASSLEGLAAYYNEQFF. The chain combines TRBV7-2 with TRBJ2-1, with TRBD2 matching over 11 bases. The V segment lost 1 base and the J segment 4 bases; nucleotides outside the gene matches: 6. CDR1 is SGHTA, CDR2 FQGNSA, per germline. This CDR3 spans 17 amino acids.

This chain uses TRBV6-5 with TRBJ2-1; 8 positions match TRBD2. Trimming cost V 6 bases and J 6 bases; bases outside gene matches: 10. CDR1 is MNHEY and CDR2 is SVGAGI in the germline V gene. The CDR3 has 15 amino acids. As DNA, the CDR3 is TGTGCCAGCAGCCACCGGGGGGGCTGGGGCAATGAGCAGTTCTTC. The encoded protein is CASSHRGGWGNEQFF.

This chain uses TRBV19 with TRBJ2-3, with 12 nucleotides matching TRBD2. Germline CDR1 and CDR2: LNHDA and SQIVND (reference sequence). CDR3 size: 14 residues. Trimming at V came to 9 bases and at J to 6 bases, leaving 7 bases not matched to a gene. The CDR3 DNA reads TGTGCCAGCAGACTAGCGGGGGAAGGGGATACGCAGTATTTT. Encoded protein: CASRLAGEGDTQYF.

This chain links TRBV25-1 with TRBJ2-7, with 7 nucleotides matching TRBD1. The J segment lost 3 bases and the V segment lost 7 bases, leaving 6 bases of the junction unmatched. This CDR3 contains 13 residues. Germline V lookup: CDR1 MGHDK, CDR2 SYGVNS. The CDR3 bases are TGTGCCAGCAAAAGACAGGGCCTCTACGAGCAGTACTTC. Protein: CASKRQGLYEQYF.

Notes on this clone: Sequence at one end of the junction differs from germline and may be a read error. The genes are TRBV7-7 and TRBJ2-1; no firm D call. The CDR3 runs 13 residues. Germline CDR1 and CDR2: SSHAT and FNYEAQ (reference sequence). The chain's CDR3 is CASSLVAGNEQFF. As DNA, the CDR3 is TGTGCTAGCAGCTTAGTGGCCGGGAATGAGCAGTTCTTC.

This clone occurred once. The chain joins TRBV7-9 to TRBJ2-1; 10 positions agree with TRBD2. J was trimmed by 0 bases and V by 2 bases; bases with no gene match: 10. The CDR3 length is 19 residues. Looked up from germline, CDR1 is SEHNR and CDR2 is FQNEAQ (reference sequence). The CDR3, as DNA: TGTGCCAGCAGCTTACGTTCCCCTACTAGCGGGACCTCCTACAATGAGCAGTTCTTC. It encodes CASSLRSPTSGTSYNEQFF.

V gene TRBV30 combines with J gene TRBJ2-3; 7 bases align to TRBD1. V trimming: 4 bases; J trimming: 6 bases; junction bases outside the gene matches: 4. The CDR3 runs to 12 residues. Per germline, CDR1 GTSNPN and CDR2 SVGIG (reference sequence). The CDR3 DNA is TGTGCCTGGAACACAGGGGTCGATACGCAGTATTTT. Protein: CAWNTGVDTQYF. Filled out from reference TRBV30 and TRBJ2-3, the complete variable domain reads SQTIHQWPATLVQPVGSPLSLECTVEGTSNPNLYWYRQAAGRGLQLLFYSVGIGQISSEVPQNLSASRPQDRQFILSSKKLLLSDSGFYLCAWNTGVDTQYFGPGTRLTVL.

The chain links TRBV4-1 to TRBJ1-5; perhaps TRBD1 as D (5 bases). The CDR3 totals 16 residues. The ends were cut back, 4 bases at V and 7 bases at J, with 20 bases in the middle. Germline V gene data show CDR1 as MGHRA and CDR2 as YSYEKL. In DNA, the CDR3 is TGCGCCAGCAGCCGCACGTCGGTAAGGGGAGGCCAGCCCCAGCATTTT. Its translation: CASSRTSVRGGQPQHF.

The chain carries TRBV5-1 and TRBJ2-3; weak D call: TRBD2 (5 bases). This CDR3 spans 13 amino acids. V lost 3 bases to trimming and J lost 6 bases, with 11 bases between them. Germline lookup yields CDR1 SGHRS and CDR2 YFSETQ. CDR3 sequence reads: CASSSTTGDTQYF. The CDR3 DNA follows: TGCGCCAGCAGCTCTACCACGGGGGATACGCAGTATTTT.

The genes are TRBV10-1 and TRBJ1-5, with D maybe TRBD1 (6 bases). Trimming pared 2 bases from V and 5 bases from J, leaving 25 bases between. The CDR3 sequence is 19 residues long. The germline gives CDR1 WNHNN, CDR2 SYGVQD (reference sequence). The CDR3 here is CASSEPHRGGANLDQPQHF. Here the CDR3 DNA reads TGCGCCAGCAGTGAGCCCCACCGGGGGGGCGCGAACTTGGATCAGCCCCAGCATTTT.

The V and J genes are TRBV5-6 and TRBJ2-7, with 10 bases identical to TRBD2. The CDR3 contains 16 residues. CDR1 is SGHDT and CDR2 is YYEEEE in the germline V gene. V gave up 1 base and J gave up 3 bases; unmatched junction bases: 7. The CDR3 DNA reads TGTGCCAGCAGCTTGCTTAGCGGGAGGCCCGGCTACGAGCAGTACTTC. This translates into CASSLLSGRPGYEQYF. The entire variable domain, with the rest obtained from reference TRBV5-6 and TRBJ2-7, is as follows: DAGVTQSPTHLIKTRGQQVTLRCSPKSGHDTVSWYQQALGQGPQFIFQYYEEEERQRGNFPDRFSGHQFPNYSSELNVNALLLGDSALYLCASSLLSGRPGYEQYFGPGTRLTVT.

The chain joins TRBV4-2 to TRBJ2-7, with D perhaps TRBD2 (5 bases). V shed 4 bases and J shed 3 bases, with 19 bases lying between them. The CDR3 runs to 16 residues. The germline gives CDR1 LGHNA, CDR2 YNFKEQ. The CDR3 protein is CASSPRGSPVLYEQYF. CDR3 nucleotide sequence: TGTGCCAGCAGCCCCCGGGGATCGCCCGTCCTCTACGAGCAGTACTTC.

The gene calls are TRBV5-8 and TRBJ2-3; D is possibly TRBD2 (5 bases). Germline assignment: CDR1 SGHTS and CDR2 YDEGEE. CDR3 length: 14 amino acids. V lost 1 base and J lost 4, with 10 bases in between. The CDR3 sequence is CASSLSYGADTQYF. The CDR3 DNA follows: TGTGCCAGCAGCTTGTCGTACGGGGCAGATACGCAGTATTTT.

V is TRBV18 and J is TRBJ2-3, with no clear D. V lost 3 bases to trimming and J lost 2 bases, with 12 bases between them. The length of the CDR3 is 15 residues. CDR1 is KGHSH and CDR2 is LQKENI in the germline V gene. The CDR3 sequence: CASSPGSPHTDTQYF. The CDR3 nucleotides are TGTGCCAGCTCACCGGGCAGTCCTCACACAGATACGCAGTATTTT.

The chain recombines TRBV4-1 with TRBJ1-1, with TRBD1 as a possible D gene (5 bases). Germline values: CDR1 MGHRA, CDR2 YSYEKL. CDR3 length equals 15 residues. Trimming shortened V by 2 bases and J by 6 bases, and 16 bases separated the two germline ends. This CDR3 is CASSQLLGGGAEAFF. In nucleotides, the CDR3 is TGCGCCAGCAGCCAACTTTTGGGGGGGGGAGCTGAAGCTTTCTTT.

V is TRBV7-3 and J is TRBJ2-2; the D gene is possibly TRBD1 (5 bases). The CDR3 is 12 residues long. V lost 8 bases and J lost 6, with 10 bases in between. The V gene's germline CDR1 is SGHTA and CDR2 FQGTGA. This CDR3 is CASGRAPGELFF. The CDR3 DNA reads TGTGCCAGCGGCAGGGCCCCCGGGGAGCTGTTTTTT.

The J gene is TRBJ1-1, the V gene TRBV6-1; D may be TRBD1 (5 bases). Germline V gene sequence: CDR1 MNHNS, CDR2 SASEGT. There are 14 residues in the CDR3. Trimming shortened V by 4 bases and J by 3 bases, and 12 bases separated the two germline ends. The CDR3 is CASSVTTRDTEAFF. The CDR3, as DNA: TGTGCCAGCAGTGTAACCACCAGGGACACTGAAGCTTTCTTT.

CDR3 region: CASNSPGMAFF. CDR3 nucleotides: TGTGCCAGCAATTCTCCGGGGATGGCTTTCTTT. V is TRBV28 and J is TRBJ1-1; no reliable D call. Trimming pared 7 bases from V and 11 bases from J, leaving 14 bases between. The CDR3 is 11 residues long. The germline V gene has CDR1 MDHEN and CDR2 SYDVKM.

The chain links TRBV6-5 to TRBJ1-5; D is unclear. Germline loops: CDR1 MNHEY, CDR2 SVGAGI. The CDR3 covers 13 residues. The V gene lost 6 bases and the J gene lost 2 bases, with 8 bases spanning the gap. CDR3 in DNA: TGTGCCAGCAGCGGGGATCGCAATCAGCCCCAGCATTTT. It codes for CASSGDRNQPQHF.

V gene TRBV14 combines with J gene TRBJ2-7, with 8 bases matching TRBD2. The CDR3 is made up of 13 amino acids. Germline assignment: CDR1 SGHDN and CDR2 FVKESK. J lost 4 bases, V lost 6 bases, and 5 bases had no gene match. The DNA for the CDR3 is TGTGCCAGCAGTAGCGGGATAGGGTACGAGCAGTACTTC. This gives the protein CASSSGIGYEQYF.

This sequence joins TRBV6-1 and TRBJ2-7; D not certain. Germline CDR1 MNHNS, CDR2 SASEGT. CDR3 size: 14 residues. V shed 2 bases and J shed 2 bases, with 10 bases lying between them. CDR3 nucleotides: TGTGCCAGCAGTGAATACGGTACCACCTACGAGCAGTACTTC. Translated: CASSEYGTTYEQYF.